This T cell receptor beta chain was identified during a study of Ad26.COV2.S vaccination and SARS-CoV-2 variants. Whole-study findings and limits: Breadth and depth estimates from TCRs may understate total T cell responses. It was found that vaccine and placebo recipients had similar non-spike TCR breadth. While placebo recipients had lower spike-specific TCR breadth, vaccine recipients had more.

Only in-frame clones appear in the TCRdb table, and some are missing; sequencing was by immunoSEQ multiplex PCR. The sample shows 150,000 to 200,000 clones, 87% of them seen only once. Germline loops: CDR1 SGHTA, CDR2 FQGTGA. V was cut by 1 base and J by 0 bases, with 2 bases left in between. The CDR3 is 13 amino acids. Regarding this clone: Its target is unknown.

V gene TRBV7-3 combines with J gene TRBJ2-3, with D unclear. The material was peripheral blood, obtained after recovery from COVID-19. This TCR was sampled from a human donor who had recovered from COVID-19. CDR3 amino acids: CASSLSSTDTQYF. The CDR3 DNA is TGTGCCAGCAGCTTAAGTAGCACAGATACGCAGTATTTT.